Listed below are T cell receptor beta chains from one sample, sequenced in a study of shared clonotypes between healthy human individuals. Here immunoSEQ multiplex PCR was the method, and the copy in TCRdb shows in-frame clones only, minus some. The table includes approximately 250,000 clones, 50% to 80% detected once. The sequencing sample was made of memory CD4+ T cells sorted from blood. The receptor source for this set is a man aged 30 to 45 in good health. CDR3s include the opening cysteine and the closing phenylalanine or tryptophan. D genes are given only for firm matches. Expanded clones are given a class, and other clones once, few, many or no size at all.

few	-	TRBV6-6	TRBJ1-2	TGTGCCAGCAGCCTTTTACCCTCGACAGGCGGCTACACCTTC	CASSLLPSTGGYTF
-	-	TRBV7-9	TRBJ2-7	TGTGCCAGCAGCCTTTCCCCCGGACACGGGGCCTACGAGCAGTACTTC	CASSLSPGHGAYEQYF
-	TRBD2	TRBV6-5	TRBJ2-3	TGTGCCAGCAGTTACGGAGCGGGGTCAGATACGCAGTATTTT	CASSYGAGSDTQYF
-	-	TRBV18	TRBJ2-7	TGTGCCAGCTCAGCCAAGACCGGGACATACTCCTACGAGCAGTACTTC	CASSAKTGTYSYEQYF
-	-	TRBV28	TRBJ2-3	TGTGCCAGCAGTTTATATAAGGACAGCGATACGCAGTATTTT	CASSLYKDSDTQYF
-	-	TRBV28	TRBJ2-3	TGTGCCAGCAGTTCCGCTGGAGAGGGCACAGATACGCAGTATTTT	CASSSAGEGTDTQYF
-	TRBD2	TRBV7-9	TRBJ2-7	TGTGCCAGCAGACCGACTAGCTCGGGTAGCTACGAGCAGTACTTC	CASRPTSSGSYEQYF
few	-	TRBV28	TRBJ1-3	TGTGCCAGCAGTTTACCCGGCCTTTCGCCCGACAGGAGATCTGGAAACACCATATATTTT	CASSLPGLSPDRRSGNTIYF
-	TRBD1	TRBV5-1	TRBJ2-1	TGCGCCAGCAGCCCACAGGGGGCTAGCTCCTACAATGAGCAGTTCTTC	CASSPQGASSYNEQFF
few	-	TRBV5-1	TRBJ1-1	TGCGCCAGCAGCTTTGAGGGAGGCACGACTGAAGCTTTCTTT	CASSFEGGTTEAFF
-	TRBD2	TRBV27	TRBJ2-5	TGTGCCAGCAGTTGGGCTAGCGGGAGCTACTCCGGTGAGACCCAGTACTTC	CASSWASGSYSGETQYF
few	TRBD2	TRBV9	TRBJ2-7	TGTGCCAGCAGCGGACGGACTAGTGGTGGGGAGCAGTACTTC	CASSGRTSGGEQYF
-	-	TRBV5-6	TRBJ1-1	TGTGCCAGCAGCTTGGAGGCAGGTTTTGAAGCTTTCTTT	CASSLEAGFEAFF
-	-	TRBV5-5	TRBJ1-2	TGTGCCAGCAGCGTACAGGGAAATTATGGCTACACCTTC	CASSVQGNYGYTF
-	TRBD2	TRBV7-9	TRBJ2-5	TGTGCCAGCAGCACGACTAGCGCGGAGACCCAGTACTTC	CASSTTSAETQYF
-	-	TRBV28	TRBJ1-4	TGTGCCAGCCGAGCCGGGGGACGAGGAAAGGAAAAACTGTTTTTT	CASRAGGRGKEKLFF
few	TRBD2	TRBV10-1	TRBJ2-1	TGCGCCAGCAGTGAGTCGACCGGAGGGCGGGGGGAGCAGTTCTTC	CASSESTGGRGEQFF
-	-	TRBV7-2	TRBJ2-7	TGTGCCAGCAGCTTTGATCCTTGGGGCGGCGAGCAGTACTTC	CASSFDPWGGEQYF